These 31 T cell receptor beta chains were sequenced from one sample in a study of human T cells and chemical hapten exposure. TCRdb re-analysed the RACE reads in MiXCR, keeping a single row per CDR3 protein. Among over 55,000 distinct CDR3 sequences listed, over 8.5% were seen once. Stated time point: patch test 3, about 24 weeks after DPC sensitization. Described treatment: therapeutic diphenylcyclopropenone sensitization with weekly scalp DPC. This sample comprised whole blood, obtained in connection with sensitization to the hapten diphenylcyclopropenone (DPC). Receptor source: a woman aged 50 to 60 with alopecia areata. Some clones in this sample may be carry-over from other donors' samples.

In its sample, this clonotype was seen many times. This chain connects TRBV18 to TRBJ1-6, with TRBD1 matching over 9 bases. This CDR3 is built from 18 residues. V lost 2 bases to trimming and J lost 4 bases; unmatched junction nucleotides: 9. CDR1 KGHSH and CDR2 LQKENI come from the germline V gene. This chain's CDR3 is CASSPSEQGAHYNSPLHF. The CDR3 DNA follows: TGTGCCAGCTCACCAAGCGAACAGGGGGCCCATTATAATTCACCCCTCCACTTT.

This clonotype has more than one count but fewer than ten. V is TRBV7-6 and J is TRBJ2-6; D tentatively reads TRBD1 or TRBD2 (5 bases each). Trimming stripped 4 bases from V and 0 bases from J, with 10 bases between. The CDR3 consists of 16 residues. Germline-derived CDR1 and CDR2 are SGHVS and FNYEAQ. In nucleotides, the CDR3 is TGTGCCAGCAGCTACACGGGGCGCTCTGGGGCCAACGTCCTGACTTTC. This codes for CASSYTGRSGANVLTF.

This clonotype has at least ten counts. The rearrangement joins TRBV7-2 to TRBJ1-3, with D unclear. The CDR3 runs 15 residues. The V and J ends lost 1 base and 0 bases respectively, with 7 bases between them. Germline V lookup: CDR1 SGHTA, CDR2 FQGNSA. CDR3 in DNA: TGTGCCAGCAGCTTAGTACCCCTCTCTGGAAACACCATATATTTT. The encoded protein is CASSLVPLSGNTIYF.

This clonotype was found many times. The chain is built from TRBV24-1 and TRBJ1-1, with a weak D call TRBD1 (6 bases). CDR1 is KGHDR and CDR2 is SFDVKD in the germline V gene. Trimming cost V 7 bases and J 0 bases, with 8 bases left between them. The CDR3 totals 13 residues. The CDR3 sequence: CATRGQMNTEAFF. DNA of the CDR3: TGTGCCACCAGGGGACAAATGAACACTGAAGCTTTCTTT.

The rearrangement joins TRBV27 to TRBJ1-5, with D hard to call. The CDR3 is 14 residues long. Germline V lookup: CDR1 MNHEY, CDR2 SMNVEV (reference sequence). Trimming took 4 bases from V and 4 from J, leaving 11 bases between them. For the CDR3, the DNA is TGTGCCAGCAGTTGGGTAGGAGAAAATCAGCCCCAGCATTTT. Its protein is CASSWVGENQPQHF.

This sequence joins TRBV15 and TRBJ2-5, with D perhaps given as TRBD1 or TRBD2 (5 bases each). V was pared by 1 base and J by 5 bases, with 23 bases between. The CDR3 loop spans 18 amino acids. The germline V gene has CDR1 LNHNV and CDR2 YYDKDF (reference sequence). DNA of the CDR3: TGTGCCACCAGCAGAGGTAGTGTGGGGGACCTCCGTATGGAGACCCAGTACTTC. This encodes CATSRGSVGDLRMETQYF.

In its sample, this clonotype was seen many times. The chain uses TRBV6-6 and TRBJ2-1, with D perhaps TRBD2 (5 bases). V lost 6 bases and J lost 0, with 12 bases in between. Germline V lookup: CDR1 MNHNY, CDR2 SVGAGI (reference sequence). This CDR3 is built from 15 residues. The CDR3 loop is CASSSSGSSYNEQFF. As DNA, the CDR3 is TGTGCCAGCAGCTCGAGCGGTAGCTCCTACAATGAGCAGTTCTTC.

This clonotype was seen a handful of times. The chain links TRBV6-2 or TRBV6-3 to TRBJ1-5; perhaps TRBD1 as D (6 bases). CDR1 and CDR2 (germline): MNHEY, SVGEGT. Trimming took 0 bases from V and 4 from J, leaving 13 bases between them. The CDR3 spans 16 residues. CDR3 in amino acids: CASSYSGYRANQPQHF. The CDR3 region has the DNA TGTGCCAGCAGTTACTCGGGGTACAGGGCTAATCAGCCCCAGCATTTT.

The gene calls are TRBV12-3 or TRBV12-4 and TRBJ2-3; D is ambiguous. This CDR3 has 15 amino acids. Trimming removed 3 bases at V and 2 bases at J, with 12 bases between. Here the CDR3 DNA reads TGTGCCAGCAGTTTGAGGCGGCCGTTCACAGATACGCAGTATTTT. Encoded protein: CASSLRRPFTDTQYF.

This clonotype was found many times. V is TRBV12-3 or TRBV12-4 and J is TRBJ2-4; 9 positions match TRBD2. The CDR3 covers 14 residues. V gave up 6 bases and J gave up 7 bases; unmatched junction bases: 7. CDR3 in amino acids: CASRIAGAWNIQYF. CDR3 bases: TGTGCCAGCAGAATAGCGGGAGCATGGAACATTCAGTACTTC.

This clonotype came up many times. The chain recombines TRBV11-3 with TRBJ1-1, with TRBD1 matching over 8 bases. The CDR3 is 15 amino acids. The germline V gene encodes CDR1 SGHNT and CDR2 YENEEA. The J segment lost 7 bases and the V segment lost 4 bases, leaving 11 bases of the junction unmatched. CDR3 DNA sequence: TGTGCCAGCAGCTCGCGCTCGACAGGGGAGCATGAAGCTTTCTTT. It is translated as CASSSRSTGEHEAFF.

In this sample, this clonotype turned up many times. The chain has TRBV6-6 and TRBJ1-1; no reliable D call. This CDR3 is 13 amino acids long. Germline V gene data show CDR1 as MNHNY and CDR2 as SVGAGI (reference sequence). V was clipped by 0 bases and J by 5 bases, with 7 bases between them. This CDR3 reads CASSYSRGTEAFF. CDR3 nucleotide sequence: TGTGCCAGCAGTTACTCCAGAGGGACTGAAGCTTTCTTT.

This rearrangement joins TRBV19 to TRBJ2-2; D not resolved. Trimming cost V 10 bases and J 4 bases, with 16 bases left between them. The germline gives CDR1 LNHDA, CDR2 SQIVND (reference sequence). The CDR3 contains 14 residues. The CDR3 protein is CANADPLGTGELFF. As DNA, the CDR3 is TGTGCCAACGCCGACCCCCTGGGCACCGGGGAGCTGTTTTTT.

This clonotype turned up a few times. The chain recombines TRBV7-6 with TRBJ2-2, with TRBD1 matching over 7 bases. Germline V CDR1 and CDR2: SGHVS, FNYEAQ. V gave up 5 bases and J gave up 0 bases; unmatched junction bases: 6. The CDR3 sequence is 16 residues long. The CDR3 bases are TGTGCCAGCAGCCCGCAAACAGGGGCGAACACCGGGGAGCTGTTTTTT. It specifies CASSPQTGANTGELFF.

Ten or more counts support this clonotype. This chain links TRBV7-2 with TRBJ2-5, with 8 bases matching TRBD1. With 1 base clipped from V and 5 bases from J, the junction kept 3 bases outside the gene matches. Germline V gene data show CDR1 as SGHTA and CDR2 as FQGNSA. This CDR3 comprises 14 residues. CDR3 nucleotides: TGTGCCAGCAGCTTAGGGACAGGGATGGAGACCCAGTACTTC. Residues: CASSLGTGMETQYF.

In this sample, this clonotype turned up many times. The V and J genes are TRBV7-8 and TRBJ2-5; unclear D gene. V lost 5 bases and J 5 bases, leaving 9 bases between the germline ends. Germline CDR1 and CDR2: SGHVS and FQNEAQ. CDR3 length: 12 amino acids. In nucleotides, the CDR3 is TGTGCCAGCAGCGAATTAGACGAGACCCAGTACTTC. This gives the protein CASSELDETQYF.

This clonotype was picked up many times. V is TRBV12-3 or TRBV12-4 and J is TRBJ1-1; a possible D gene is TRBD1 (5 bases). Trimming removed 5 bases from V and 10 bases from J, with 14 bases in between. The CDR3 loop spans 12 amino acids. The CDR3 bases are TGTGCCAGCAGTCCCGGGGGGAGCGGAGCTTTCTTT. Amino acid sequence: CASSPGGSGAFF.

A remark on this clonotype: The germline gene is not matched at one end of the junction; a read error may be the cause. The chain joins TRBV20-1 to TRBJ1-5, with D tentatively TRBD1 (6 bases). This CDR3 region has 16 residues. Germline values: CDR1 DFQATT, CDR2 SNEGSKA (reference sequence). Here the CDR3 DNA reads TGCAGTGCTCAAAGTCCACAGGGAGGTGGCAATCAGCACCAGCATTTT. Protein product: CSAQSPQGGGNQHQHF.

The chain has TRBV18 and TRBJ2-5; 7 bases agree with TRBD1. Germline lookup yields CDR1 KGHSH and CDR2 LQKENI. V lost 4 bases, J lost 2 bases, and 4 bases stayed unmatched. The CDR3 length is 14 residues. CDR3 nucleotides: TGTGCCAGCTCACAACAGGGGATTCAAGAGACCCAGTACTTC. It encodes CASSQQGIQETQYF.

This chain links TRBV6-2 or TRBV6-3 with TRBJ1-6; 9 bases align to TRBD1. Trimming removed 2 bases from V and 7 bases from J; junction bases left unmatched: 6. CDR1 is MNHEY and CDR2 is SVGEGT in the germline V gene. This CDR3 has 16 residues. CDR3 in amino acids: CASSYHGQGRNSPLHF. Written as DNA, the CDR3 is TGTGCCAGCAGTTACCATGGACAGGGGAGGAATTCACCCCTCCACTTT.

This clonotype was seen ten or more times. This chain joins TRBV27 and TRBJ1-6, with 10 bases aligning to TRBD1. The CDR3 has 18 residues. The V gene end was trimmed by 3 bases and the J gene end by 7 bases; junction bases not matched to a gene: 12. Germline CDR1 reads MNHEY; CDR2 reads SMNVEV (reference sequence). The CDR3 protein is CASSFFSGTGVRNSPLHF. In nucleotides, the CDR3 is TGTGCCAGCAGTTTCTTTTCGGGGACAGGGGTACGGAATTCACCCCTCCACTTT.

This clonotype appeared a few times. The rearrangement joins TRBV9 to TRBJ2-3, with 12 positions matching TRBD2. The V gene's germline CDR1 is SGDLS and CDR2 YYNGEE. This CDR3 is built from 16 residues. V dropped 1 base and J dropped 5; count of bases not matched to a gene: 5. The CDR3 protein is CASSVFPSGRGDTQYF. Written as DNA, the CDR3 is TGTGCCAGCAGCGTATTCCCTAGCGGGAGGGGAGATACGCAGTATTTT.

This clonotype occurred a few times. The rearrangement uses TRBV28 and TRBJ2-3, with D unclear. Germline V gives CDR1 MDHEN, CDR2 SYDVKM. V lost 7 bases, J lost 4 bases, and 6 bases lay in between. This CDR3 region has 11 residues. In nucleotides, the CDR3 is TGTGCCAGCATGACGGCAGATACGCAGTATTTT. Its translation is CASMTADTQYF.

This clonotype has ten or more counts. The chain uses TRBV6-2 or TRBV6-3 and TRBJ1-5; 10 positions match TRBD1. The V gene end was trimmed by 6 bases and the J gene end by 7 bases; junction bases not matched to a gene: 6. The length of the CDR3 is 14 residues. Germline CDR1 and CDR2: MNHEY and SVGEGT. The CDR3, as DNA: TGTGCCAGCAGGGGACAGGGGAGACGCCAGCCCCAGCATTTT. This encodes CASRGQGRRQPQHF.

This clonotype has a count of ten or more. The chain links TRBV14 to TRBJ1-1; D remains unclear. Germline V gives CDR1 SGHDN, CDR2 FVKESK. The CDR3 extends over 14 amino acids. Trimming pared 0 bases from V and 11 bases from J, leaving 16 bases between. The chain's CDR3 is CASSQEKAKGKAFF. The CDR3 nucleotides read TGTGCCAGCAGCCAAGAGAAGGCCAAAGGCAAGGCTTTCTTT.

This clonotype was observed at least ten times. The rearrangement uses TRBV29-1 and TRBJ2-7, with a weak D call TRBD1 (5 bases). The germline gives CDR1 SQVTM, CDR2 ANQGSEA. Trimming cost V 4 bases and J 3 bases, with 10 bases left between them. This CDR3 has 12 amino acids. The CDR3 sequence is CSVAGQGYEQYF. CDR3 bases: TGCAGCGTTGCAGGCCAGGGCTACGAGCAGTACTTC.

The chain links TRBV2 to TRBJ1-5; perhaps TRBD1 as D (6 bases). CDR3 length: 13 amino acids. Trimming stripped 8 bases from V and 4 bases from J, with 12 bases between. Germline V gives CDR1 SNHLY, CDR2 FYNNEI. CDR3 coding DNA: TGTGCCAGCTTAGGACAGATTAATCAGCCCCAGCATTTT. Its protein product is CASLGQINQPQHF.

This clonotype has just a few counts. This chain uses TRBV29-1 with TRBJ1-1; the D is unclear. Trimming pared 6 bases from V and 2 bases from J, leaving 19 bases between. CDR1 is SQVTM and CDR2 is ANQGSEA in the germline V gene. The length of the CDR3 is 15 residues. The CDR3 coding sequence is TGCAGCGTCGCTCTCATTGGAGGCCGCAACACTGAAGCTTTCTTT. Translated, it gives CSVALIGGRNTEAFF.

This clonotype was seen ten or more times. The V and J genes are TRBV12-3 or TRBV12-4 and TRBJ1-2, with a tentative D call TRBD1 (5 bases). V lost 5 bases and J 2 bases, leaving 18 bases between the germline ends. This CDR3 is built from 16 residues. The CDR3 spells CASSPGYSTVNYGYTF. The CDR3 nucleotides read TGTGCCAGCAGTCCGGGGTACTCGACAGTAAACTATGGCTACACCTTC.

The chain joins TRBV20-1 to TRBJ2-3, with a weak D call TRBD2 (6 bases). Germline loops: CDR1 DFQATT, CDR2 SNEGSKA (reference sequence). This CDR3 has 16 amino acids. Trimming removed 0 bases from V and 2 bases from J, with 15 bases in between. CDR3 sequence reads: CSARDRMASVTDTQYF. The CDR3 coding sequence is TGCAGTGCTAGAGATCGGATGGCTAGCGTCACAGATACGCAGTATTTT.

This clonotype was found a few times. The rearrangement links TRBV28 to TRBJ1-5, with 7 bases lining up with TRBD1. CDR1 is MDHEN and CDR2 is SYDVKM in the germline V gene. The V and J ends lost 4 bases and 6 bases, in that order; junction bases with no gene match: 6. The length of the CDR3 is 14 residues. The CDR3 bases are TGTGCCAGCAGTTCAACTCCAGGGGGTCAGCCCCAGCATTTT. Encoded protein: CASSSTPGGQPQHF.